This TCR beta chain was profiled in a study of blood T cell repertoires in COVID-19. Study in general: Acute-phase and convalescent COVID-19 samples originated in the United States, Italy and Spain. From T cells, B-cell-depleted T cells, or PBMCs came the material, which was cDNA or gDNA.

Under the authors' procedure: The assay estimated nucleated cells by amplifying reference gene primers. Profiling relied on immunoSEQ multiplex PCR, and the TCRdb table lists in-frame clones only, not all of them. That table furnishes V, J and clone size, whereas the DNA furnished D and trimming. The sample comprises fewer than 300,000 clones, 70% to 90% of which are singletons, and 4.5% to 5.5% rests with the top ten. This clone was observed a few times. This sequence was found in a man over 45 with active or convalescent COVID-19. Sequenced sample: peripheral blood.

This CDR3 is CASTAISGGSYEQYF. CDR3 in DNA: TGTGCCAGCACCGCAATTAGCGGGGGATCCTACGAGCAGTACTTC. The chain has TRBV7-9 and TRBJ2-7; 9 nucleotides agree with TRBD2. Trimming cost V 7 bases and J 1 base; bases outside gene matches: 8. The CDR3 is 15 amino acids. CDR1 and CDR2 (germline): SEHNR, FQNEAQ (reference sequence).